This T cell receptor beta chain appears in the sequencing data of a study of T cells after yellow fever vaccination. TCRdb processed the 5' RACE reads anew with MiXCR; each CDR3 protein has one entry. The sample lists 250,000 or so distinct CDR3 sequences, 5.5% to 8.5% seen once, with around 1% in the top ten. Study conclusions and caveats: Abundant clonotypes from the bulk population could have been carried over as contaminants into FACS-sorted repertoires.

As regards this clonotype: Its antigen is as yet unknown.

CDR1 and CDR2 (germline): LGHNT, FRNRAP. Between the trimmed V and J ends, which lost 6 bases and 2 bases, there was a span of 15 bases. The CDR3 runs 15 residues. Sequenced here: CD4+ T cells sorted from PBMCs, sampled on the day of the yellow fever booster vaccination. This TCR derives from a man aged 25 to 40 who received the YFV17D yellow fever vaccine. The rearrangement uses TRBV12-5 and TRBJ2-3, with D tentatively TRBD2 (5 bases). CDR3 amino acids: CASGAGISTTDTQYF. In DNA form, the CDR3 reads TGTGCTAGTGGGGCCGGGATTTCGACCACAGATACGCAGTATTTT.